These 31 T cell receptor gamma chains came from one sample sequenced in a study of gamma delta lymphoproliferative disorders and STAT genes. PBMCs from patients and controls supplied the genomic DNA for sequencing. TCRdb re-called the multiplex PCR reads using CATT. Found here are about a thousand gamma-chain clones, about 28% of them singletons; the top ten hold roughly 30%. The sequencing input was blood. The receptors were sampled from a human donor in good health.

This clone is deemed medium-sized (0.01 to 0.1%). CDR3 sequence (DNA): TGTGCCACCTGGGATAGAGGGCGTTATTATAAGAAACTCTTT. Its protein is CATWDRGRYYKKLF. The rearrangement links TRGV8 to TRGJ1 or TRGJ2. Matching the DNA to germline supplied the J gene, which TCRdb does not give. Germline CDR1 VENAVY, CDR2 YDSYNSRV. J was trimmed by 3 bases and V by 1 base; bases with no gene match: 6. This CDR3 is 14 amino acids long.

By share, this clone ranks as large. The V and J genes are TRGV5 and TRGJ1 or TRGJ2. The J gene is not listed in TCRdb, so it was assigned here from a DNA match to germline. Germline V gives CDR1 VINAFY, CDR2 YDVSNSKD. The CDR3 is 17 residues long. Trimming took 5 bases from V and 0 from J; bases not matched to a gene: 16. The DNA of the CDR3 is TGTGCCACCTGGGCTCCGAGTCTCCTAACGAATTATTATAAGAAACTCTTT. Protein: CATWAPSLLTNYYKKLF.

By share, this clone ranks as medium-sized. The chain recombines TRGV8 with TRGJ1 or TRGJ2. Here the J gene came from matching the DNA to germline, since TCRdb omits it. Germline V CDR1 and CDR2: VENAVY, YDSYNSRV. The CDR3 loop spans 15 amino acids. The V gene end was trimmed by 3 bases and the J gene end by 1 base; junction bases not matched to a gene: 9. The CDR3 loop reads CATWDFSLNYYKKLF. CDR3 in DNA: TGTGCCACCTGGGATTTTTCACTTAATTATTATAAGAAACTCTTT.

This clone is medium-sized by share. The chain employs TRGV5 and TRGJ1 or TRGJ2. The J gene, absent from TCRdb, was called here by matching the DNA to germline. Germline loops: CDR1 VINAFY, CDR2 YDVSNSKD. V dropped 2 bases and J dropped 3; count of bases not matched to a gene: 7. The length of the CDR3 is 14 residues. The CDR3 is CATWDTSTYYKKLF. In nucleotides, the CDR3 is TGTGCCACCTGGGACACCTCGACTTATTATAAGAAACTCTTT.

The chain links TRGV9 to TRGJ1 or TRGJ2. No J gene is reported in TCRdb; it was inferred here by comparing the DNA with germline. Germline values: CDR1 GITISATS, CDR2 ISYDGTV (reference sequence). With 3 bases clipped from V and 2 bases from J, the junction kept 4 bases outside the gene matches. The CDR3 contains 13 residues. The CDR3 region is CALWEPHYYKKLF. The CDR3 DNA sequence: TGTGCCTTGTGGGAGCCGCATTATTATAAGAAACTCTTT.

This clone is labeled large. This sequence joins TRGV8 and TRGJ1 or TRGJ2. TCRdb leaves out the J gene; it was filled in here by matching the DNA to germline. The length of the CDR3 is 16 residues. The V gene end was trimmed by 0 bases and the J gene end by 0 bases; junction bases not matched to a gene: 8. CDR1 is VENAVY and CDR2 is YDSYNSRV in the germline V gene. CDR3 amino acids: CATWDRQGVNYYKKLF. Written as DNA, the CDR3 is TGTGCCACCTGGGATAGGCAGGGGGTGAATTATTATAAGAAACTCTTT.

Turning to this clone: The limits of the CDR3 on the DNA are not certain, so only TCRdb's listed CDR3 is given. The V gene call reads TRGV11; no J gene was called. TRGV11 is an ORF for which the function is uncertain. 22 amino acids form the CDR3, both terminal residues included. CDR3 sequence reads: CACWINNKSFIIRNSLAVEQHF.

This clone is classed as large (0.1 to 1%). V gene TRGV4 combines with J gene TRGJ1 or TRGJ2. Here the J gene came from matching the DNA to germline, since TCRdb omits it. Trimming at V came to 6 bases and at J to 7 bases, leaving 9 bases not matched to a gene. CDR3 length: 12 residues. Germline V gene data show CDR1 as EGSTGY and CDR2 as YDSYTSSV. The CDR3 is CATWKSWYKKLF. The CDR3 DNA reads as TGTGCCACCTGGAAGTCTTGGTATAAGAAACTCTTT.

V is TRGV4 and J is TRGJ1 or TRGJ2. TCRdb does not report a J gene; here it was assigned by matching the DNA to germline references. Trimming cost V 12 bases and J 6 bases; bases outside gene matches: 8. This CDR3 is 10 amino acids long. CDR1 is EGSTGY, CDR2 YDSYTSSV, per germline. The CDR3 spells CAAVGYKKLF. The CDR3, as DNA: TGTGCCGCCGTGGGTTATAAGAAACTCTTT.

The CDR3 here is CATWRPSSDWIKTF. The CDR3 DNA is TGTGCCACCTGGCGACCTAGTAGTGATTGGATCAAGACGTTT. The chain has TRGV8 and TRGJP2. As TCRdb names no J gene, one was assigned here on the basis of a DNA match to germline. Germline V CDR1 and CDR2: VENAVY, YDSYNSRV. The CDR3 contains 14 residues. V lost 6 bases to trimming and J lost 1 base; unmatched junction nucleotides: 5.

This clone is categorized as large (0.1 to 1%). Since a much larger clone is just one base distant, this may be a read error. The chain recombines TRGV10 with TRGJ1 or TRGJ2. TCRdb offers no J gene call, so here the DNA was matched to germline to obtain one. TRGV10 is labeled an ORF, and its function is uncertain. CDR3 length: 11 residues. V lost 8 bases and J lost 3; bases outside the gene matches: 2. The CDR3 region is CAAWVYYKKLF. CDR3 sequence (DNA): TGTGCTGCGTGGGTTTATTATAAGAAACTCTTT.

This clone is large in the sample. The DNA is left out, because the CDR3 cannot be placed on it with certainty; the CDR3 is given as TCRdb lists it. The V segment is TRGV11, and no J call was made. TRGV11 is reported as an ORF; its role is uncertain. The CDR3 is made up of 17 amino acids, end residues included. The CDR3: CTTVPAGLGGTYYKKLF.

The rearrangement links TRGV4 to TRGJP1. No J gene is reported in TCRdb; it was inferred here by comparing the DNA with germline. The ends lost 0 bases at V and 0 bases at J; junction bases unmatched: 4. The germline CDR1 and CDR2 sequences are EGSTGY and YDSYTSSV. The CDR3 has 16 residues. CDR3 in DNA: TGTGCCACCTGGGATGGGCCCTATACCACTGGTTGGTTCAAGATATTT. This translates into CATWDGPYTTGWFKIF.

This chain links TRGV10 with TRGJ1 or TRGJ2. No J segment appears in TCRdb, so it was assigned here by matching the sequence to germline. TRGV10 is an ORF; its function is uncertain. The CDR3 runs to 10 residues. The V segment lost 8 bases and the J segment 5 bases; nucleotides outside the gene matches: 1. The CDR3 DNA reads as TGTGCTGCGTGGGATTATAAGAAACTCTTT. Residues: CAAWDYKKLF.

This clone is medium-sized within its sample. The V call is TRGV3, the J call TRGJ1 or TRGJ2. The J gene, not given by TCRdb, was assigned here from a germline match of the nucleotide sequence. V gave up 2 bases and J gave up 7 bases; unmatched junction bases: 2. The CDR3 contains 11 residues. Germline CDR1 and CDR2: VTNTFY and YDVSTARD (reference sequence). In DNA form, the CDR3 reads TGTGCCACCTGGGACAAGTATAAGAAACTCTTT. Amino acid sequence: CATWDKYKKLF.

This clone is categorized as medium-sized (0.01 to 0.1%). This rearrangement joins TRGV9 to TRGJ1 or TRGJ2. The J gene comes from matching the DNA to germline here; TCRdb lacks it. CDR1 and CDR2 from the germline V gene are GITISATS and ISYDGTV (reference sequence). The CDR3 runs to 9 residues. Trimming removed 9 bases from V and 9 bases from J; junction bases left unmatched: 5. The CDR3 DNA sequence: TGTGCCTTGCCAACTAAGAAACTCTTT. Translation gives CALPTKKLF.

J is TRGJP1 and V is TRGV10. The J gene was missing in TCRdb and was found by matching the end of the DNA to germline. TRGV10 is flagged as an ORF with uncertain function. The CDR3 is 12 residues long. The V and J ends lost 8 bases and 7 bases, in that order; junction bases with no gene match: 5. The CDR3 nucleotides read TGTGCTGCGTGGGTTTATGGTTGGTTCAAGATATTT. It is translated as CAAWVYGWFKIF.

On this clone: The DNA is left out, because the CDR3 cannot be placed on it with certainty; the CDR3 is given as TCRdb lists it. The V gene call reads TRGV8; no J gene was called. The CDR3 is 22 residues long, counting both termini. In germline, CDR1 is VENAVY, CDR2 YDSYNSRV. CDR3 sequence: CATWVRGVRIIIRNSLAVEQHF.

By frequency in the sample, this clone is large (0.1 to 1%). The same CDR3 also results from other DNA sequences found in this sample. The chain couples TRGV4 to TRGJ1 or TRGJ2. The J gene comes from matching the DNA to germline here; TCRdb lacks it. This CDR3 is built from 13 residues. V was clipped by 1 base and J by 1 base; unmatched bases: 1. Germline lookup yields CDR1 EGSTGY and CDR2 YDSYTSSV. CDR3 nucleotide sequence: TGTGCCACCTGGGATGGAAATTATTATAAGAAACTCTTT. It codes for CATWDGNYYKKLF.

This clone was observed a few times. The rearrangement links TRGV4 to TRGJP2. TCRdb leaves out the J gene; it was filled in here by matching the DNA to germline. The CDR3 length is 10 residues. Losses at the gene ends were 11 bases for V and 7 bases for J; bases not matched to a gene: 4. Germline CDR1 reads EGSTGY; CDR2 reads YDSYTSSV. CDR3: CASSDWIKTF. The CDR3 region has the DNA TGTGCCAGTTCTGATTGGATCAAGACGTTT.

This clone was picked up one time. The DNA is left out, because the CDR3 cannot be placed on it with certainty; the CDR3 is given as TCRdb lists it. The J gene has no call, while the V gene is TRGV11. TRGV11 falls under the ORF class, with uncertain function. Inclusive of both ends, the CDR3 amounts to 17 amino acids. Here the CDR3 reads CTTVPAGLGTRHYKKLF.

Within the sample, this clone is large (0.1 to 1%). The V and J genes are TRGV8 and TRGJP1. The J gene, left out of TCRdb, was set here by checking the DNA against germline. V dropped 12 bases and J dropped 8; count of bases not matched to a gene: 9. This CDR3 spans 11 amino acids. Germline CDR1 reads VENAVY; CDR2 reads YDSYNSRV. The CDR3 region is CAEKTGWFKIF. The CDR3 nucleotides are TGTGCCGAAAAAACGGGTTGGTTCAAGATATTT.

The chain has TRGV4 and TRGJ1 or TRGJ2. The J gene is absent in TCRdb and was assigned here via DNA matching to germline. The V and J ends lost 8 bases and 6 bases, in that order; junction bases with no gene match: 16. Per the germline V gene, CDR1 is EGSTGY and CDR2 is YDSYTSSV. The CDR3 extends over 14 amino acids. Here the CDR3 reads CATSPMWWAYKKLF. Written as DNA, the CDR3 is TGTGCCACCTCCCCGATGTGGTGGGCTTATAAGAAACTCTTT.

The V call is TRGV2, the J call TRGJ1 or TRGJ2. Since TCRdb gives no J gene, matching the DNA to germline was used here to assign it. Germline CDR1 reads EGSNGY; CDR2 reads YDSYNSKV. The length of the CDR3 is 14 residues. V trimming: 0 bases; J trimming: 6 bases; junction bases outside the gene matches: 8. The CDR3, as DNA: TGTGCCACCTGGGACGGGCTCTTTGGTTATAAGAAACTCTTT. This gives the protein CATWDGLFGYKKLF.

The V gene is TRGV2, the J gene TRGJP2. TCRdb lists no J gene, so it was determined here by aligning the DNA to germline. Unmatched junction bases numbered 9, after V lost 1 base and J lost 4 bases. Germline CDR1 EGSNGY, CDR2 YDSYNSKV. The CDR3 totals 16 residues. The CDR3 here is CATWDGHMFSDWIKTF. CDR3 bases: TGTGCCACCTGGGACGGCCACATGTTTAGTGATTGGATCAAGACGTTT.

This clone is medium-sized in the sample. The chain joins TRGV9 to TRGJP. The J gene was missing in TCRdb and was found by matching the end of the DNA to germline. CDR1 and CDR2 (germline): GITISATS, ISYDGTV (reference sequence). The CDR3 is 17 amino acids. V gave up 0 bases and J gave up 7 bases; unmatched junction bases: 6. The chain's CDR3 is CALWEVQRELGKKIKVF. The CDR3 coding sequence is TGTGCCTTGTGGGAGGTGCAGAGGGAGTTGGGCAAAAAAATCAAGGTATTT.

By share, this clone counts as medium-sized. The chain couples TRGV4 to TRGJ1 or TRGJ2. TCRdb offers no J gene call, so here the DNA was matched to germline to obtain one. The CDR3 is 13 amino acids. The germline gives CDR1 EGSTGY, CDR2 YDSYTSSV. V was clipped by 6 bases and J by 0 bases; unmatched bases: 5. The DNA for the CDR3 is TGTGCCACCTGGACCCAGAATTATTATAAGAAACTCTTT. Translation gives CATWTQNYYKKLF.

This clone is medium-sized within its sample. The J gene is TRGJ1 or TRGJ2, the V gene TRGV8. The J gene was not available in TCRdb and was assigned here by matching the DNA to germline segments. Losses at the gene ends were 3 bases for V and 8 bases for J; bases not matched to a gene: 13. CDR1 is VENAVY and CDR2 is YDSYNSRV in the germline V gene. This CDR3 has 14 residues. The CDR3 loop reads CATWDGPLYNKKLF. In DNA form, the CDR3 reads TGTGCCACCTGGGATGGGCCTCTCTACAATAAGAAACTCTTT.

In its sample, this clone is large. The DNA is omitted, as the CDR3 cannot be located on it reliably, and the CDR3 follows TCRdb's listing. The V gene is TRGV11; the J gene was not called. TRGV11 falls under the ORF class, with uncertain function. The CDR3 totals 14 residues, both ends included. CDR3 region: CTTVPAGGREVKLF.

Relative to its sample, this clone is medium-sized. This chain joins TRGV2 and TRGJ1 or TRGJ2. The J gene was missing in TCRdb and was found by matching the end of the DNA to germline. Germline V lookup: CDR1 EGSNGY, CDR2 YDSYNSKV. V lost 5 bases and J lost 5; bases outside the gene matches: 9. The CDR3 covers 13 residues. CDR3 sequence: CATWGPRDYKKLF. The CDR3 nucleotides are TGTGCCACCTGGGGCCCCAGGGATTATAAGAAACTCTTT.

In its sample, this clone ranks as medium-sized (0.01 to 0.1%). The chain uses TRGV4 and TRGJ1 or TRGJ2. The J gene was missing in TCRdb and was found by matching the end of the DNA to germline. The CDR3 has 12 amino acids. Looked up from germline, CDR1 is EGSTGY and CDR2 is YDSYTSSV. The J segment lost 3 bases and the V segment lost 6 bases, leaving 5 bases of the junction unmatched. The CDR3 protein is CATWLFYYKKLF. The CDR3 DNA sequence: TGTGCCACCTGGCTATTTTATTATAAGAAACTCTTT.